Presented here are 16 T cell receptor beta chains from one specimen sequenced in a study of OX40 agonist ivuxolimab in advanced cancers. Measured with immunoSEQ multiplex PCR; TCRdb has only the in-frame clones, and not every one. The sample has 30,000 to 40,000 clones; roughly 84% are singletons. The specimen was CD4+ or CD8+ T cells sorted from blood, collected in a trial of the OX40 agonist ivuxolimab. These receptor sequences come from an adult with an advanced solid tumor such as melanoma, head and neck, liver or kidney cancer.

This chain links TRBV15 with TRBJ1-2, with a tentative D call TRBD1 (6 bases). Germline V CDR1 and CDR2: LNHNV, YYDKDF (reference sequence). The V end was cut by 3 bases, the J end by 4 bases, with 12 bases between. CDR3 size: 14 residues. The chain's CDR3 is CATSRDSLAYGYTF. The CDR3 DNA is TGTGCCACCAGCAGGGACAGCCTCGCCTATGGCTACACCTTC.

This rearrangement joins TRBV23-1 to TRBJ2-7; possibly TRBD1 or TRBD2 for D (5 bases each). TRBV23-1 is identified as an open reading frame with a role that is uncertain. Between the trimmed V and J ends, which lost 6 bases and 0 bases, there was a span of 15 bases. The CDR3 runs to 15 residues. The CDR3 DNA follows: TGCGCCAGCAGCCATGTTGGGGACGCCTCCTACGAGCAGTACTTC. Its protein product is CASSHVGDASYEQYF.

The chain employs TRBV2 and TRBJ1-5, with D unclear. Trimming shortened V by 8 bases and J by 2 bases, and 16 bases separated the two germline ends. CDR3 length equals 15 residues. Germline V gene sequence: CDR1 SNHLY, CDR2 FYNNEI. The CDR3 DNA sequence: TGTGCCAGCCCAAAATTAGGTTGGGGCAATCAGCCCCAGCATTTT. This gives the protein CASPKLGWGNQPQHF.

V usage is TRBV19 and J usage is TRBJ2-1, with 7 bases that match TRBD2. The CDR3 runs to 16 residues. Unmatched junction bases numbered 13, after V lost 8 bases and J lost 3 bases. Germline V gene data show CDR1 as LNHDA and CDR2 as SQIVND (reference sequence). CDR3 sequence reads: CASAPSGGGFYNEQFF. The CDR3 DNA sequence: TGTGCCAGTGCACCCTCGGGCGGGGGTTTCTACAATGAGCAGTTCTTC.

The CDR3 region is CASRGGVDSPLHF. In nucleotides, the CDR3 is TGTGCCAGCAGGGGCGGGGTGGATTCACCCCTCCACTTT. The V gene is TRBV5-4, the J gene TRBJ1-6; unclear D gene. This CDR3 has 13 amino acids. V was shortened by 5 bases and J by 8 bases, with 11 bases between the two germline ends. Germline CDR1 reads SGHNT; CDR2 reads YYREEE (reference sequence).

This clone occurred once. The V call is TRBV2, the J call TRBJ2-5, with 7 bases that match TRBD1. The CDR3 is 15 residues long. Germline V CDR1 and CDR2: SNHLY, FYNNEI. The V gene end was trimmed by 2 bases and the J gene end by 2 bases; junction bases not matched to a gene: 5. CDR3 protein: CASSEHRGQQETQYF. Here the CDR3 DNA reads TGTGCCAGCAGTGAACACAGGGGACAACAAGAGACCCAGTACTTC.

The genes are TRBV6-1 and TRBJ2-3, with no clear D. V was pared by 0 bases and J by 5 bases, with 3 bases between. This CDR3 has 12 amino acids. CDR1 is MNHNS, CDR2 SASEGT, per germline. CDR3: CASSEALDTQYF. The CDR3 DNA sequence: TGTGCCAGCAGTGAAGCGTTAGATACGCAGTATTTT.

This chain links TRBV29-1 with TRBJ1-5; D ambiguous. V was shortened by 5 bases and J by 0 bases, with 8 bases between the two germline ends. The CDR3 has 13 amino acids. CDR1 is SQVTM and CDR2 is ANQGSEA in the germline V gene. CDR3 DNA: TGCAGCGTTCGTGAGGGTAGCAATCAGCCCCAGCATTTT. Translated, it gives CSVREGSNQPQHF. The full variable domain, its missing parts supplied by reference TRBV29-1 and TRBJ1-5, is SAVISQKPSRDICQRGTSLTIQCQVDSQVTMMFWYRQQPGQSLTLIATANQGSEATYESGFVIDKFPISRPNLTFSTLTVSNMSPEDSSIYLCSVREGSNQPQHFGDGTRLSIL.

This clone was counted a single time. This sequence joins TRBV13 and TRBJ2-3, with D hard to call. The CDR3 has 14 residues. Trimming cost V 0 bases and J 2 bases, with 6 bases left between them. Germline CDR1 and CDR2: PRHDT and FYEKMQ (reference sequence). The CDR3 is CASSLGGDTDTQYF. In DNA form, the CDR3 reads TGTGCCAGCAGCTTAGGGGGTGACACAGATACGCAGTATTTT.

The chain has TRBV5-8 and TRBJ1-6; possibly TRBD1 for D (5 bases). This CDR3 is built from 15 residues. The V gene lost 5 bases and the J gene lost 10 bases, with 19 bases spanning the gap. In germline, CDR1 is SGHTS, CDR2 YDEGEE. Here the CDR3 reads CASSLPGALRSPLHF. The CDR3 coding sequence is TGTGCCAGCAGTTTACCCGGGGCGCTGAGGTCACCCCTCCACTTT.

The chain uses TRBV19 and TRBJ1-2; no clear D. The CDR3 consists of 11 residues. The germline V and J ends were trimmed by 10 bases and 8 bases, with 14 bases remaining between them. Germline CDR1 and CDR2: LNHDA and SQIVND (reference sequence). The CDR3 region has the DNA TGTGCCACCCTACGTGGGCAAGGCTACACCTTC. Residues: CATLRGQGYTF. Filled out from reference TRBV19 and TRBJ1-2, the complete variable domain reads DGGITQSPKYLFRKEGQNVTLSCEQNLNHDAMYWYRQDPGQGLRLIYYSQIVNDFQKGDIAEGYSVSREKKESFPLTVTSAQKNPTAFYLCATLRGQGYTFGSGTRLTVV.

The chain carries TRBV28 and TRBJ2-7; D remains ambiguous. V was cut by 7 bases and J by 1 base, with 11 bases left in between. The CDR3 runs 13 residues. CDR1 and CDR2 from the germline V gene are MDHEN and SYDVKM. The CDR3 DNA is TGTGCCAGCATTGACATAAATTCCTACGAGCAGTACTTC. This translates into CASIDINSYEQYF.

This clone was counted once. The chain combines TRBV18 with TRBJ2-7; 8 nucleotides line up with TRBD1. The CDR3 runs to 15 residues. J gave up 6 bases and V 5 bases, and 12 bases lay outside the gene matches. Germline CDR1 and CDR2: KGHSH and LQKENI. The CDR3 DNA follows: TGTGCCAGCTCAGAGACCGGGACAGGCCGCGTCGAGCAGTACTTC. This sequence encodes CASSETGTGRVEQYF.

CDR3 DNA: TGTGCCAGCAGCCCGGCGGCAGCCGCCCTCTACGAGCAGTACTTC. Its protein product is CASSPAAAALYEQYF. V and J are TRBV7-3 and TRBJ2-7; D is uncertain. This CDR3 contains 15 residues. In germline, CDR1 is SGHTA, CDR2 FQGTGA. The V end lost 5 bases, the J end lost 3 bases, and 17 bases lay between the germline ends.

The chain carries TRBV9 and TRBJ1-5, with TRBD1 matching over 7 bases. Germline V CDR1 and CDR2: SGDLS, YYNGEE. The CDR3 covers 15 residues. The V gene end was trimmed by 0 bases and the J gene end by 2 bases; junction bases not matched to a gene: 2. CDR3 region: CASSVGTGGNQPQHF. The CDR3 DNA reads TGTGCCAGCAGCGTAGGGACAGGCGGCAATCAGCCCCAGCATTTT.

CDR3 sequence reads: CATSTGFVETQYF. Here the CDR3 DNA reads TGTGCCACCAGCACCGGGTTCGTGGAGACCCAGTACTTC. The chain carries TRBV15 and TRBJ2-5, with D hard to call. Germline CDR1 LNHNV, CDR2 YYDKDF (reference sequence). The V gene lost 4 bases and the J gene lost 5 bases, with 11 bases spanning the gap. The CDR3 is 13 amino acids.